This T cell receptor beta chain originates from a study of T cells in localized non-small cell lung cancer. Study-wide findings and caveats: A higher density of T cells in blood coincided with extended overall survival. Measurement of T cell clonality placed uninvolved adjacent lung highest, above the level in tumor. Adjacent lung was found to contain a median approximately 52 of the top 100 tumor clones.

Profiling relied on immunoSEQ multiplex PCR, and the TCRdb table lists in-frame clones only, not all of them. The data hold about 11,000 clones, with 90% to 95% observed a single time. Regarding this clone: The antigen remains unidentified.

The TCR sequence derives from a male donor at least 60 years old with stage III lung adenocarcinoma. Sequenced here: peripheral blood, sampled before any cancer treatment.

CDR3 loop: CASSQLAGPYNEQFF. The CDR3 region has the DNA TGCGCCAGCAGCCAGCTAGCGGGACCCTACAATGAGCAGTTCTTC. This rearrangement joins TRBV4-3 to TRBJ2-1; TRBD2 agrees at 9 bases. Germline V gene sequence: CDR1 LGHNA, CDR2 YSLEER. The CDR3 spans 15 residues. Trimming at V came to 3 bases and at J to 2 bases, leaving 2 bases not matched to a gene.